The 6 T cell receptor beta chains listed next were all sequenced from one sample in a study of shared clonotypes between healthy human individuals. This table comes from immunoSEQ multiplex PCR, and its TCRdb copy is limited to in-frame clones, with some not included. The table shows roughly 2.2 million clones, with approximately 93% occurring only once. Sequenced material: naive CD4+ T cells from PBMCs. As for subset: CD45RA+ positively selected. The receptors originated from a man younger than 30 in good health. Some clones in this sample may be carry-over from other donors' samples.

This clone was seen only a few times. The V call is TRBV20-1, the J call TRBJ2-1; no clear D gene. V gave up 1 base and J gave up 8 bases, with 3 bases separating them. Germline CDR1 DFQATT, CDR2 SNEGSKA (reference sequence). The CDR3 spans 10 residues. In nucleotides, the CDR3 is TGCAGTGCTAGAGGACATGAGCAGTTCTTC. It translates to CSARGHEQFF.

The chain joins TRBV7-3 to TRBJ2-3, with TRBD2 as a possible D gene (6 bases). V lost 1 base and J lost 5, with 16 bases in between. This CDR3 is 16 amino acids long. Germline CDR1 SGHTA, CDR2 FQGTGA. Here the CDR3 reads CASSLSQWLGGDTQYF. The CDR3 nucleotides read TGTGCCAGCAGCTTAAGTCAATGGCTGGGGGGAGATACGCAGTATTTT. Variable domain in full (rest from reference TRBV7-3 and TRBJ2-3): GAGVSQTPSNKVTEKGKYVELRCDPISGHTALYWYRQSLGQGPEFLIYFQGTGAADDSGLPNDRFFAVRPEGSVSTLKIQRTERGDSAVYLCASSLSQWLGGDTQYFGPGTRLTVL.

This clone has a handful of counts. This chain joins TRBV6-1 and TRBJ1-5, with D unresolved. V was pared by 7 bases and J by 0 bases, with 10 bases between. The CDR3 contains 14 residues. The V gene's germline CDR1 is MNHNS and CDR2 SASEGT. CDR3 protein: CASTATNSNQPQHF. CDR3 DNA: TGTGCCAGCACGGCCACCAATAGCAATCAGCCCCAGCATTTT.

The chain joins TRBV6-6 to TRBJ2-7; the D gene is possibly TRBD2 (5 bases). Germline V gene sequence: CDR1 MNHNY, CDR2 SVGAGI (reference sequence). The CDR3 is made up of 14 amino acids. V dropped 6 bases and J dropped 3 bases, with 15 bases sitting between them. CDR3 region: CASSRWTGNYEQYF. CDR3 coding DNA: TGTGCCAGCAGCCGATGGACGGGGAACTACGAGCAGTACTTC.

On this clone itself: The junction does not match germline at one end; this may be a read error. The sample has other DNA sequences that encode this CDR3 too. The chain uses TRBV29-1 and TRBJ1-5; TRBD1 might be the D (5 bases). The CDR3 is 12 amino acids. Germline CDR1 and CDR2: SQVTM and ANQGSEA. CDR3 nucleotides: TGCAGCGTTGCAGGGAGCAATCAGCCTCAGCATTTT. This encodes CSVAGSNQPQHF.

This clone appeared a single time. The sample contains more than one DNA sequence encoding this CDR3. The chain recombines TRBV18 with TRBJ2-5; 10 positions match TRBD1. CDR1 and CDR2 from the germline V gene are KGHSH and LQKENI. The CDR3 length is 15 residues. J gave up 5 bases and V 2 bases, and 5 bases lay outside the gene matches. This CDR3 reads CASSPGTGAGETQYF. In DNA, the CDR3 is TGTGCCAGCTCACCAGGGACAGGGGCTGGCGAGACCCAGTACTTC.